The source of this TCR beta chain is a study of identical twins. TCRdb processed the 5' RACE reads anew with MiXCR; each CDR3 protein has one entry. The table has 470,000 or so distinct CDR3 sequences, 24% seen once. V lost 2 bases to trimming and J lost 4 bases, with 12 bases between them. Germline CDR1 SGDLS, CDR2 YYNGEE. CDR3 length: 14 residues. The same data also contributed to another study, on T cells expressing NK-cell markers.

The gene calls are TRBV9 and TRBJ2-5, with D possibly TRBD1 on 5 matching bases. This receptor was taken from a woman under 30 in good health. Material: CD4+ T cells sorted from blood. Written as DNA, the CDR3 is TGTGCCAGCAGCGTTCAGGGTGTCGGAGAGACCCAGTACTTC. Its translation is CASSVQGVGETQYF.